This TCR beta chain was obtained from a study of T cell repertoires in cytomegalovirus infection. Study-level information: Selection of CMV epitopes for the study included recently identified HLA-C-restricted and well-studied HLA-B-restricted ones. Signatures in public TCR beta sequences pointed to both CMV infection and matching HLA type. General observations from the study: The study found HLA-C-restricted CMV-specific TCR beta clonotypes dominating the ex vivo response. CMV carriers having the relevant HLA were flagged by cumulative public TCR beta family frequency.

As regards this clonotype: No antigen is known for it.

This CDR3 has 11 amino acids. CDR1 is MNHEY, CDR2 SMNVEV, per germline (reference sequence). TCRdb re-called the reads with MiXCR, one entry per CDR3 protein. The sample holds fewer than 950,000 distinct CDR3 sequences; about 31% are singletons and the top ten take 12%. The chain uses TRBV27 and TRBJ2-7; no clear D. The sequencing used cultured CD8+ T cells from PBMCs, collected from culture after CMV antigen stimulation. The receptor's source is a human donor in good health (CMV status not recorded). Some clones in this sample may be carry-over from other donors' samples. DNA of the CDR3: TGTGCAACAAGGTTTCGGTACGAGCAGTACTTC. Protein product: CATRFRYEQYF.